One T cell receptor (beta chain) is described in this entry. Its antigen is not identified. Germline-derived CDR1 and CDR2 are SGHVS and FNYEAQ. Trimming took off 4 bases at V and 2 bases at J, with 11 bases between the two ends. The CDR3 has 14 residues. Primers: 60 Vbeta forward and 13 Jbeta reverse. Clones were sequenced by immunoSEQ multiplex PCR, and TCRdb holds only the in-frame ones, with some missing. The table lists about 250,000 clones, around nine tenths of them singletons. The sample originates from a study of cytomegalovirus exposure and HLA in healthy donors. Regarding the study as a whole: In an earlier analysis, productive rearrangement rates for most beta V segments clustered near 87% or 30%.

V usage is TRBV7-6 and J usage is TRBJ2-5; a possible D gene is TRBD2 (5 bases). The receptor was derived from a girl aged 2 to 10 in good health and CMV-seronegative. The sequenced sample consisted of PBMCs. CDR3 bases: TGTGCCAGCAGCTCCCGACCGGGACAAGAGACCCAGTACTTC. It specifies CASSSRPGQETQYF.